In this sample, the clone carrying this TCR beta chain turned up a few times. The sample belongs to a study of blood T cell repertoires in COVID-19. Study context: Donors in the United States, Italy and Spain gave samples during acute or convalescent COVID-19. Sample material is recorded as cDNA or gDNA derived from T cells, B-cell-depleted T cells, or PBMCs.

Assay: immunoSEQ multiplex PCR; the TCRdb copy retains only in-frame clones and omits some. In the table there are 65,000 to 85,000 clones, roughly 91% of which are singletons. The CDR3 runs to 18 residues. From germline, CDR1 is MNHEY and CDR2 SMNVEV (reference sequence). The V and J ends lost 0 bases and 8 bases respectively, with 22 bases between them. The chain links TRBV27 to TRBJ1-4, with D possibly TRBD1 on 6 matching bases. Sequenced: peripheral blood. This TCR was recovered from a woman aged 18-30 years with acute or convalescent COVID-19. CDR3 nucleotide sequence: TGTGCCAGCAGTTTATCAGGCAGGGGTGGGATGCAGCTGGAAAAACTGTTTTTT. This gives the protein CASSLSGRGGMQLEKLFF.